This note documents a single TCR beta chain sequence. The antigen is unknown. This specimen belongs to a study of cytomegalovirus exposure and HLA in healthy donors. The wider study: The Caucasian-associated ancestry cluster contained 75% to 85% of the approximately 390 genotyped donors.

Study-level points and caveats: CMV serostatus alone was available as immune exposure information. What a later analysis showed was that several of the most significant clusters appeared linked to common viral pathogens.

A multiplex PCR was run with 60 Vbeta primers and 13 Jbeta primers. The data were produced by immunoSEQ multiplex PCR, yet TCRdb's version contains in-frame clones alone and is incomplete. The sample carries about 210,000 clones, over 80% recorded once. The CDR3 extends over 13 amino acids. Germline V gene data show CDR1 as SGHTS and CDR2 as YDEGEE. V dropped 4 bases and J dropped 1 base, with 7 bases sitting between them. Sequencing was done on a sample of PBMCs. The chain combines TRBV5-8 with TRBJ2-3; D is unclear. The sequence was obtained from a man aged 40-55 years in good health and CMV-seropositive. The CDR3 DNA is TGTGCCAGCAGCCCCCCGGGCACAGATACGCAGTATTTT. It specifies CASSPPGTDTQYF.